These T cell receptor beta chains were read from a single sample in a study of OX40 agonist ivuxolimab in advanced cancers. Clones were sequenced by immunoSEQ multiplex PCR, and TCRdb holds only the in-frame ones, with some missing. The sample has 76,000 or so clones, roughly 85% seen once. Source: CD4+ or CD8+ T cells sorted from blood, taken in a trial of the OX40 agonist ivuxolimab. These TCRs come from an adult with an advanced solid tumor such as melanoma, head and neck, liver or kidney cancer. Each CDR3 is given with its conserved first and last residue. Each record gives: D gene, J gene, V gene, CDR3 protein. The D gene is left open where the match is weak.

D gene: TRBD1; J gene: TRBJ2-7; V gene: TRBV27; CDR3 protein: CASRTSQGVYEQYF
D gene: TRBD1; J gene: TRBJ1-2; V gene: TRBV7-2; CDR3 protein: CASSLETGVSYGYTF
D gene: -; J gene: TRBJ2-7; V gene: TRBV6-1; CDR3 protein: CGLGQGSYEQYF
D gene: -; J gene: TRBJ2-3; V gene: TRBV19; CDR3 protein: CASSTRRSRDTQYF
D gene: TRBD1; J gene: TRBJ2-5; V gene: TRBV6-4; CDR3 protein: CASSATGQDGTQYF
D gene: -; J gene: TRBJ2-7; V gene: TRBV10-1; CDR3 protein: CAGRGTPCSYEQYF
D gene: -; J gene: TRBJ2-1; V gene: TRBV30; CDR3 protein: CAWSVSYNEQFF
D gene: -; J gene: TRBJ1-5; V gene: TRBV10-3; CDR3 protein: CAISESPHNQPQHF
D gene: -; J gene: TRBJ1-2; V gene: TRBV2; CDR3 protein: CASRGDRGGYTF
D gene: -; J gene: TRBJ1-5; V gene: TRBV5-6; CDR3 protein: CASSLAGRYSNQPQHF
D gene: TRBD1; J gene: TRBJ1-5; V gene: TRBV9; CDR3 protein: CASSVRGTDQPQHF
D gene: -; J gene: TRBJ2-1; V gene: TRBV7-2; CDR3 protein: CASAGAPHNEQFF
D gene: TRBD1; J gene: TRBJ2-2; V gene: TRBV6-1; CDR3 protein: CASAGQGNTGELFF
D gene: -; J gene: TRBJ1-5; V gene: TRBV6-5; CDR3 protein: CASSSTSGQPQHF
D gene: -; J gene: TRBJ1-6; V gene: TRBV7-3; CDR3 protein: CASSLMGGNSPLHF
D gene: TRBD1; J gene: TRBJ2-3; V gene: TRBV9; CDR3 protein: CASSVGRTGGTDTQYF
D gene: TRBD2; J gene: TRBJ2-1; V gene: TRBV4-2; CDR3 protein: CASSQGSAGVRNNEQFF
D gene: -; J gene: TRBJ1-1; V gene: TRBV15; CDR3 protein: CATSRGGGSTEAFF
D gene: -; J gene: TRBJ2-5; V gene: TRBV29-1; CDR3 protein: CSVNQGGKGAQYF
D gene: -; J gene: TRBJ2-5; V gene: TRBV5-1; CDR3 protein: CASSLHETQYF
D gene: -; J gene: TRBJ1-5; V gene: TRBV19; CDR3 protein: CASIDTGDSNQPQHF
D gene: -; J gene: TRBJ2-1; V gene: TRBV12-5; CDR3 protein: CASGWLGGPNNEQFF
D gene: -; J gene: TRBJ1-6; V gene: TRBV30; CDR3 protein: CAWSGPKKDNSPLHF
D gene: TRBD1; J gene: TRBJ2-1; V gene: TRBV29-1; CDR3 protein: CSAGTGTGGEQFF
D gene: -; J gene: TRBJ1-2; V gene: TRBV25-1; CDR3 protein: CASSDVRAGYTF
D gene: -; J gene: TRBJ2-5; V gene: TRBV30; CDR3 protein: CAWSVRGETQYF
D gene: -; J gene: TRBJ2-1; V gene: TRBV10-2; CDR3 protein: CASMREIYNEQFF
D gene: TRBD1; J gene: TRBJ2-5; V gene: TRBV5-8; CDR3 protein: CASSLGGQGGETQYF
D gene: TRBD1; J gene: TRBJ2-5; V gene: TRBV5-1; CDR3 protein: CASSFQGQGAEETQYF
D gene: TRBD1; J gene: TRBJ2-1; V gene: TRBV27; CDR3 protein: CASSAQGLEQFF
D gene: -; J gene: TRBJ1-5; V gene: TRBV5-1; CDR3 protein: CASSLAGFSNQPQHF
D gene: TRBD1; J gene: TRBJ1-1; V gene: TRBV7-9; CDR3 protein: CASSFGTGNTEAFF
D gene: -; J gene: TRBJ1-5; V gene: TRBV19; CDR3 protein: CASRGEGRSSNQPQHF
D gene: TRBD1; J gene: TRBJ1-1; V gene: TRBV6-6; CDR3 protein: CASRQDRMNTEAFF
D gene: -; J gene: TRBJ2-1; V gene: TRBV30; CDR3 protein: CAWTGGWGNEQFF
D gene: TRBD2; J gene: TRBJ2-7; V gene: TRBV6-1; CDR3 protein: CASSDGGEGRRQYF
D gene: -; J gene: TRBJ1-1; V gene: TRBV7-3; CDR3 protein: CASSPGGGRAFF
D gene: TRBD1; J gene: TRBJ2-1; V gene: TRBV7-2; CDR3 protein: CASSSQPGGSFNEQFF
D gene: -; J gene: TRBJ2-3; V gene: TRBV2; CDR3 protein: CASSEQADTQYF
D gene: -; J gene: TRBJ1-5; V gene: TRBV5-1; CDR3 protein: CASSLDSISNQPQHF
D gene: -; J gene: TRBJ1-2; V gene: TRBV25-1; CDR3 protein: CASSVGRLGYTF
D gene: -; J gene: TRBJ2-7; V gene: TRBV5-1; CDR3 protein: CASSPAGAAQTHSSYEQYF
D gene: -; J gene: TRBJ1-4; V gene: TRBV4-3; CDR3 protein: CASSQQPEKTTNEKLFF
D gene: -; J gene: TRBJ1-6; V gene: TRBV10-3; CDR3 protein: CAISGGAGNSPLHF
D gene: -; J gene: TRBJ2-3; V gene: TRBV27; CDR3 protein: CASSVSGTPRTDTQYF
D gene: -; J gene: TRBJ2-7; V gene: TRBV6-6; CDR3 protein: CASSGSFHEQYF
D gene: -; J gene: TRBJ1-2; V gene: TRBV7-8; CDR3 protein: CASSPYEDGYTF
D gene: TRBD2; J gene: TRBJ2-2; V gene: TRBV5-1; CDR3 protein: CASSLGTSNRELFF
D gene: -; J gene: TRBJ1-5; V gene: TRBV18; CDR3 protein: CASSPSNSNQPQHF
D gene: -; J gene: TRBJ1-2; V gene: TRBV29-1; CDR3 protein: CSVSFGAYGYTF
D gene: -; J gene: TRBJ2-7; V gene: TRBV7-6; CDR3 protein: CASSLARDEQYF
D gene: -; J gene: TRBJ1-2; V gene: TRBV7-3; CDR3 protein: CASSPEPGNGYTF
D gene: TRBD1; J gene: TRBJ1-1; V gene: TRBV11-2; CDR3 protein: CASSFRTGGFSEAFF